This T cell receptor beta chain derives from a study of T cell responses to AZD1222 COVID-19 vaccine. Study results and caveats: Baseline serostatus was positive in only a handful of AZD1222 recipients. In a largely white British group with more females than males, clonal diversity was possibly underestimated. Dominant at 160-218 and 743-854, vaccine-associated CD4 TCRs also spanned spike.

Sequencing was performed with immunoSEQ multiplex PCR; in TCRdb, only in-frame clones are kept and a portion is missing. Of about 110,000 clones in the sample, roughly 87% were seen once. Trimming left V 6 bases short and J 2 bases short, with 10 bases between. This CDR3 region has 13 residues. On this clone itself: The antigen is not known.

Sequences were derived from peripheral blood, sampled on day 0 of AZD1222 vaccination. The receptor was derived from an adult in good health. The chain employs TRBV12-3 or TRBV12-4 and TRBJ1-2; no clear D gene. CDR3 coding DNA: TGTGCCAGCAGCCCTACACGAAACTATGGCTACACCTTC. Translating gives CASSPTRNYGYTF.